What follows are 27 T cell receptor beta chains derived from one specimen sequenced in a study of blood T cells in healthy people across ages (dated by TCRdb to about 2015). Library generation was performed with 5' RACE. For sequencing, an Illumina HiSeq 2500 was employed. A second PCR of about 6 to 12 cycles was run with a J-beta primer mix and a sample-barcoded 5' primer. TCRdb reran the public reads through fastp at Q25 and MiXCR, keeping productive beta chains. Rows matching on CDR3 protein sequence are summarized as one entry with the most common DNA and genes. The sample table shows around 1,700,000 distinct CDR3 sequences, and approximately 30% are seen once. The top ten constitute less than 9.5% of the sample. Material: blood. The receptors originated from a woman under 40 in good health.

The chain's CDR3 is CASSISPGGYEQYF. As DNA, the CDR3 is TGTGCCAGTAGTATCTCCCCAGGAGGATACGAGCAGTACTTC. The chain joins TRBV19 to TRBJ2-7; perhaps TRBD2 as D (5 bases). V lost 3 bases and J lost 4, with 13 bases in between. Germline loops: CDR1 LNHDA, CDR2 SQIVND (reference sequence). The CDR3 is 14 amino acids.

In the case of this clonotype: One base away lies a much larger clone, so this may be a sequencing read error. The CDR3 coding sequence is TGTGCCAGCAGCTTAGATCTGCGGGAGACCCAGTTCTTC. Protein product: CASSLDLRETQFF. The chain uses TRBV7-2 and TRBJ2-1; 7 bases fit TRBD2. There are 13 residues in the CDR3. Trimming cost V 1 base and J 13 bases; bases outside gene matches: 7. The germline V gene has CDR1 SGHTA and CDR2 FQGNSA.

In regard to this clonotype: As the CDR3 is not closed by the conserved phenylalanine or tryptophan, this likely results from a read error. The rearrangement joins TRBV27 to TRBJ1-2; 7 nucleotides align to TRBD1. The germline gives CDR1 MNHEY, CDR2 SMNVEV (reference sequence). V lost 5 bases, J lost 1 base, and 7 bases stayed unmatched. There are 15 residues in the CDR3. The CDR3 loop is CASSRSRGDNYGYTL. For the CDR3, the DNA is TGTGCCAGCAGTAGGTCCAGGGGGGATAACTATGGCTACACCTTG.

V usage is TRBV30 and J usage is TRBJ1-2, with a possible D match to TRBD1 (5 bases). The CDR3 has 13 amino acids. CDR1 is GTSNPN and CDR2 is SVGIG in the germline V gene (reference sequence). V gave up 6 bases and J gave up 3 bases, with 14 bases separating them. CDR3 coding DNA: TGTGCCTGTCTACGGGACGGATACTATGGCTACACCTTC. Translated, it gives CACLRDGYYGYTF.

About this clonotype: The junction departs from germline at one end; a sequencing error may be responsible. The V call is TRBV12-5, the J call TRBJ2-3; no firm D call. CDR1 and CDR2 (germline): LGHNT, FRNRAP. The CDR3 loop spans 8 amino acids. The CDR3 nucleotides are TGTGCTAGTGGTCCTGGGGATTTT. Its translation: CASGPGDF.

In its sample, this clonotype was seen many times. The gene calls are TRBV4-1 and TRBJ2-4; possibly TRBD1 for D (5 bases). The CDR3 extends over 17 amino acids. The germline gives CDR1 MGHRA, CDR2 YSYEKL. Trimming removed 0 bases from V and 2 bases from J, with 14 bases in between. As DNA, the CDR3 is TGCGCCAGCAGCCAAGATGGGCAGGGCCTATCCAAAAACATTCAGTACTTC. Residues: CASSQDGQGLSKNIQYF.

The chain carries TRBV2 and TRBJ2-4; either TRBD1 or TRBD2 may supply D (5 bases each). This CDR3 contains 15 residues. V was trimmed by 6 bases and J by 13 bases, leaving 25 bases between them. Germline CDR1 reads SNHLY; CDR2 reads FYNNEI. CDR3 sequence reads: CASRRTENVGEGQYF. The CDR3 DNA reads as TGTGCCAGCAGGCGGACGGAAAATGTAGGTGAGGGGCAGTACTTC.

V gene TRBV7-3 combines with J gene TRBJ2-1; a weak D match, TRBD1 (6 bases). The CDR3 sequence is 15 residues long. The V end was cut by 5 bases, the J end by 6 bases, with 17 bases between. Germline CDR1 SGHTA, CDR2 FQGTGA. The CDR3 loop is CASSHGTPGGNEQFF. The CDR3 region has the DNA TGTGCCAGCAGCCACGGGACACCTGGGGGCAATGAGCAGTTCTTC.

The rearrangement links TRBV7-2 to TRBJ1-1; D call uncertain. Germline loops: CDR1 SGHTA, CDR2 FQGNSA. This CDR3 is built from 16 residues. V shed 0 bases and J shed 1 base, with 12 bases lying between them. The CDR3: CASSLARVGTNTEAFF. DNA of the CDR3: TGTGCCAGCAGCTTAGCGAGGGTAGGAACGAACACTGAAGCTTTCTTT.

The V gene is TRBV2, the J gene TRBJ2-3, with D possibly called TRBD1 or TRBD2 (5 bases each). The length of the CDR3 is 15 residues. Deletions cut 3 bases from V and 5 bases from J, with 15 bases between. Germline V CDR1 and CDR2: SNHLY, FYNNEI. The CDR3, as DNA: TGTGCCAGCAGTGACAGGGACCCGAAGGAAGATACGCAGTATTTT. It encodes CASSDRDPKEDTQYF.

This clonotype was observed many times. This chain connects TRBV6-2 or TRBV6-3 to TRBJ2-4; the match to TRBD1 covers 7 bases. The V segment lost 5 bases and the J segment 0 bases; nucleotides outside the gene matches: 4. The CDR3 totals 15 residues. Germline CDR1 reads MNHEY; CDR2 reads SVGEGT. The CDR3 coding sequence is TGTGCCAGCAGTCGGACAGGTTTAGCCAAAAACATTCAGTACTTC. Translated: CASSRTGLAKNIQYF.

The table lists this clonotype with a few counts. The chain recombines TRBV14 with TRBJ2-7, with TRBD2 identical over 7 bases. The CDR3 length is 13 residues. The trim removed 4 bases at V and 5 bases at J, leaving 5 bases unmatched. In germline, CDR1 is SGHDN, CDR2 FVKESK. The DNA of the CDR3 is TGTGCCAGCAGCCTAAGACTAGCTAACGAGCAGTACTTC. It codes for CASSLRLANEQYF.

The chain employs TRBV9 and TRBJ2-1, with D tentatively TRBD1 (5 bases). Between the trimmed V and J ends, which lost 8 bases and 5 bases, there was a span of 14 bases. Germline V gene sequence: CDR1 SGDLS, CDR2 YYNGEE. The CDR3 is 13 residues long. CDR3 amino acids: CASNDRPNNEQFF. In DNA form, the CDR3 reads TGTGCCAGTAACGACAGACCGAACAATGAGCAGTTCTTC.

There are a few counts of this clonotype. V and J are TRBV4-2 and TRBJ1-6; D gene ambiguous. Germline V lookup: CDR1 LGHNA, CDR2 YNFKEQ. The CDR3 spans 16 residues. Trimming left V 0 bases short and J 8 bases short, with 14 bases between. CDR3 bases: TGTGCCAGCAGCCAAGAGCGGGCAGTAATTTATTCACCCCTCCACTTT. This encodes CASSQERAVIYSPLHF.

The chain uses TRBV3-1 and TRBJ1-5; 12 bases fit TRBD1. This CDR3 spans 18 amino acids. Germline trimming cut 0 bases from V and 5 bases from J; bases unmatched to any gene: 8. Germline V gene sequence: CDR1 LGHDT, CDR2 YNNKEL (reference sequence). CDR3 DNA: TGTGCCAGCAGCCAAGAAAACCGGGACAGGGGGCTGGATCAGCCCCAGCATTTT. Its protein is CASSQENRDRGLDQPQHF.

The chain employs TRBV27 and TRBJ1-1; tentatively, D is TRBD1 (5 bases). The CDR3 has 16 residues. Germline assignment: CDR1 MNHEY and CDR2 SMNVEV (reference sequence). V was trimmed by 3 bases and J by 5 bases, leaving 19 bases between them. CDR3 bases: TGTGCCAGCAGTTTCCCCCCGGGGGTAAAGGGGACTGAAGCTTTCTTT. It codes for CASSFPPGVKGTEAFF.

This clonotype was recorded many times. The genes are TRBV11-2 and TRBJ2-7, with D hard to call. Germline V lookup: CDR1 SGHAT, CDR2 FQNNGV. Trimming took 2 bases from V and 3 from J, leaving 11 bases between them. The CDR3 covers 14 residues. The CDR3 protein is CASSLFSGSYEQYF. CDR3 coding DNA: TGTGCCAGCAGCTTATTCTCAGGCAGCTACGAGCAGTACTTC.

The CDR3 spells CASSFGTSGSRETQYF. The CDR3 nucleotides read TGTGCCAGCAGCTTCGGGACTAGCGGGAGTAGAGAGACCCAGTACTTC. The chain recombines TRBV11-2 with TRBJ2-5; 14 positions match TRBD2. The germline V gene encodes CDR1 SGHAT and CDR2 FQNNGV. This CDR3 has 16 residues. The V gene end was trimmed by 3 bases and the J gene end by 4 bases; junction bases not matched to a gene: 4.

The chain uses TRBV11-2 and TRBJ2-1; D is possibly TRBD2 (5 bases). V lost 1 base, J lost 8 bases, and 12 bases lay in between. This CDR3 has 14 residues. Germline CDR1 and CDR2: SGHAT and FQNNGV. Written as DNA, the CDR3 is TGTGCCAGCAGCTTAGGTCGACCCGGGGATGAGCAGTTCTTC. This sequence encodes CASSLGRPGDEQFF.

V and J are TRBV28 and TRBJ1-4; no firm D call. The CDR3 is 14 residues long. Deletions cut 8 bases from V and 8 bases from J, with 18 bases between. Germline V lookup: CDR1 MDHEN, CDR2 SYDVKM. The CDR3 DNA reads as TGTGCCAGCCATTCAGTGAACCCCAGGGAAAAACTGTTTTTT. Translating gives CASHSVNPREKLFF.

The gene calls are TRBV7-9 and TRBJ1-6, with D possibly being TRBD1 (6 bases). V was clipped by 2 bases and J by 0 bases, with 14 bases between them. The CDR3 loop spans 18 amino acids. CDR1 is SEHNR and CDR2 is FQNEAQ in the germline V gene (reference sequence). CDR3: CASSLKEGESSYNSPLHF. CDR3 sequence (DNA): TGTGCCAGCAGCTTAAAGGAGGGGGAGAGCTCCTATAATTCACCCCTCCACTTT. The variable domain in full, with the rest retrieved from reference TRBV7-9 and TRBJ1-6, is DTGVSQNPRHKITKRGQNVTFRCDPISEHNRLYWYRQTLGQGPEFLTYFQNEAQLEKSRLLSDRFSAERPKGSFSTLEIQRTEQGDSAMYLCASSLKEGESSYNSPLHFGNGTRLTVT.

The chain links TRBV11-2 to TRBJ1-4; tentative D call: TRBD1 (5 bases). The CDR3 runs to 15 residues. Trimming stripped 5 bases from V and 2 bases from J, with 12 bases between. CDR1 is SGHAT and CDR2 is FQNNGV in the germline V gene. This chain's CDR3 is CASSTSGRTNEKLFF. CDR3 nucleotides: TGTGCCAGCAGCACATCGGGACGGACTAATGAAAAACTGTTTTTT. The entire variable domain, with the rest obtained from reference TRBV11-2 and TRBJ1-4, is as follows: EAGVAQSPRYKIIEKRQSVAFWCNPISGHATLYWYQQILGQGPKLLIQFQNNGVVDDSQLPKDRFSAERLKGVDSTLKIQPAKLEDSAVYLCASSTSGRTNEKLFFGSGTQLSVL.

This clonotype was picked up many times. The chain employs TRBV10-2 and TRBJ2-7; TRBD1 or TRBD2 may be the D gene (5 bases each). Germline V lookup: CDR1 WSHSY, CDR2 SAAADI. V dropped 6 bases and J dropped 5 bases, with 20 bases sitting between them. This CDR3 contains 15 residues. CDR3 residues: CASRLRRDVVDEQYF. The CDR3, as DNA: TGCGCCAGCAGACTTCGACGGGACGTAGTAGACGAGCAGTACTTC.

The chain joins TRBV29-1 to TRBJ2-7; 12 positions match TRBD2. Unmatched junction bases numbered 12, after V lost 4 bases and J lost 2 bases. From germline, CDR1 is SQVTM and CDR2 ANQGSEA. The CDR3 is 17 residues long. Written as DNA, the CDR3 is TGCAGCGTTGTAATCCGACTAGCGGGAGAAATCGCCTACGAGCAGTACTTC. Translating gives CSVVIRLAGEIAYEQYF.

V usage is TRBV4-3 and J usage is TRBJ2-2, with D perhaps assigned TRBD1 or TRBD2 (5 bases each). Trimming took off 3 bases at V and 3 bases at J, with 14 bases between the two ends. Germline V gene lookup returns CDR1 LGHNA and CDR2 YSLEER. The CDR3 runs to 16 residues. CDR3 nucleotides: TGCGCCAGCAGCCAGGAGAGGGACGGCGACACCGGGGAGCTGTTTTTT. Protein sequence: CASSQERDGDTGELFF.

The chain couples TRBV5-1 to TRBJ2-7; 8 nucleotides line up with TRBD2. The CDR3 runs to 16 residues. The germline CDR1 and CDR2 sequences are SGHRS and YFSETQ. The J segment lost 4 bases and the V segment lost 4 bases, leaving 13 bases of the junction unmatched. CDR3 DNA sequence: TGCGCCAGCAGCCCTGGAGACGGGAGGGCCGGATACGAGCAGTACTTC. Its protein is CASSPGDGRAGYEQYF.

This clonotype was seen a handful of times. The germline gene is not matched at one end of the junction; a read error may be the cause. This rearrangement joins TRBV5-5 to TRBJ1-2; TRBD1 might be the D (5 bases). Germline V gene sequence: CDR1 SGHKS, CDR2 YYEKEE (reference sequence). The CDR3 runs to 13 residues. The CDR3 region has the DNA TGTGCCAGCGGGCAGGGCATAGTAAATGGCTGCACCTTC. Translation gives CASGQGIVNGCTF.